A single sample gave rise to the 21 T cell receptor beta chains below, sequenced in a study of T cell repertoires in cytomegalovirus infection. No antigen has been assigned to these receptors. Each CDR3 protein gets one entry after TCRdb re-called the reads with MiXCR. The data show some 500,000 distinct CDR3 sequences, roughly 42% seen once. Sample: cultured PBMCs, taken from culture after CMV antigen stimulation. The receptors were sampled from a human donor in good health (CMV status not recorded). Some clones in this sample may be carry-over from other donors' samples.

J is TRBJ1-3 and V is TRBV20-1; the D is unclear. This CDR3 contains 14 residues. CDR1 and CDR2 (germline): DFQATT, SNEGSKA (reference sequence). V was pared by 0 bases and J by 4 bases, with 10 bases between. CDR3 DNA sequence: TGCAGTGCTAGAGAGGCGTTGTTGGGAAACACCATATATTTT. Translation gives CSAREALLGNTIYF.

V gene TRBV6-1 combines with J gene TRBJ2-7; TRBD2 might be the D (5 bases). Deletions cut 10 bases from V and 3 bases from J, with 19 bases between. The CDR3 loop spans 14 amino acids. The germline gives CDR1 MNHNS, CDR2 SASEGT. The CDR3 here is CATQTRATSYEQYF. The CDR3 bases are TGTGCCACCCAGACGAGGGCTACAAGCTACGAGCAGTACTTC.

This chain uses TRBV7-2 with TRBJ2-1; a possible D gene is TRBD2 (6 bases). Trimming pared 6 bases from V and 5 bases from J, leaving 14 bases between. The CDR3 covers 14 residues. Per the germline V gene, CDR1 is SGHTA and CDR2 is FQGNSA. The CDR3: CASRAGGINNEQFF. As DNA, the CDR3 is TGTGCCAGCAGAGCCGGCGGGATAAACAATGAGCAGTTCTTC.

The CDR3 bases are TGCGCCAGCAGCTCCTTGGGGCAGGGGGTCTACGAGCAGTACTTC. It specifies CASSSLGQGVYEQYF. The chain carries TRBV5-1 and TRBJ2-7; 7 nucleotides agree with TRBD1. The CDR3 loop spans 15 amino acids. V was pared by 3 bases and J by 3 bases, with 9 bases of the junction left unmatched. Germline V CDR1 and CDR2: SGHRS, YFSETQ. The variable domain in full, completed from reference TRBV5-1 and TRBJ2-7, reads KAGVTQTPRYLIKTRGQQVTLSCSPISGHRSVSWYQQTPGQGLQFLFEYFSETQRNKGNFPGRFSGRQFSNSRSEMNVSTLELGDSALYLCASSSLGQGVYEQYFGPGTRLTVT.

Written as DNA, the CDR3 is TGTGCCAGCAGCCGCCAATACCGGTTTGGAAACACCATATATTTT. Translating gives CASSRQYRFGNTIYF. The chain carries TRBV12-3 or TRBV12-4 and TRBJ1-3; D gene ambiguous. This CDR3 is 15 amino acids long. With 6 bases removed from V and 3 bases from J, the gap between germline ends came to 15 bases.

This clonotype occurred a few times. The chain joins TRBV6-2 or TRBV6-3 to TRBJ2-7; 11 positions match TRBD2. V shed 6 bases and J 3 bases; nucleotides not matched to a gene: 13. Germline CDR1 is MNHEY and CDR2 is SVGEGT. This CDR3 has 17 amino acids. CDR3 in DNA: TGTGCCAGCAGCCCAGGACTAGCGGGCCGAGGGTTCTACGAGCAGTACTTC. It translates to CASSPGLAGRGFYEQYF.

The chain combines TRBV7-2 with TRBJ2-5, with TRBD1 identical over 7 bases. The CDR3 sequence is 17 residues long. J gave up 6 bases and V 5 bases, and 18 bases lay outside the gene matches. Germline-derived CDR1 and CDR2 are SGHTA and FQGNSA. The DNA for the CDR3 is TGTGCCAGCAGCACCCCCGGATCGGGACAGCCGTCGCAGACCCAGTACTTC. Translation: CASSTPGSGQPSQTQYF.

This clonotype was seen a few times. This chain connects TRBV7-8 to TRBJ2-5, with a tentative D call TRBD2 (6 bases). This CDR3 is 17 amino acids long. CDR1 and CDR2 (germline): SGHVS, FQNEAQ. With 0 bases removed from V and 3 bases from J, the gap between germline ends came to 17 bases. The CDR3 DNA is TGTGCCAGCAGCTTAGCTTGGTTGGCTAGCGTGAAAGAGACCCAGTACTTC. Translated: CASSLAWLASVKETQYF.

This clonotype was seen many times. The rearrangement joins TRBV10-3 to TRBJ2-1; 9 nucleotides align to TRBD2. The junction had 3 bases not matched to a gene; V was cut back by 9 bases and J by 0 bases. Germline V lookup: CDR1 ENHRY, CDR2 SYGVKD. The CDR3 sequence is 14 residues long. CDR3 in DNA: TGTGCCATAGGACTAGCGAACTCCTACAATGAGCAGTTCTTC. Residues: CAIGLANSYNEQFF.

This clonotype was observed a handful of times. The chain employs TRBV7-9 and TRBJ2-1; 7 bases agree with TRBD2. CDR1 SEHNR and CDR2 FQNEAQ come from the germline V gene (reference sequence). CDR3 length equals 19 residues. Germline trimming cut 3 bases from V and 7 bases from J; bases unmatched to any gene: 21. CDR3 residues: CASSFPLGRPSGDWNEQFF. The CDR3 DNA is TGTGCCAGCAGCTTCCCTCTCGGGAGGCCATCCGGGGATTGGAATGAGCAGTTCTTC.

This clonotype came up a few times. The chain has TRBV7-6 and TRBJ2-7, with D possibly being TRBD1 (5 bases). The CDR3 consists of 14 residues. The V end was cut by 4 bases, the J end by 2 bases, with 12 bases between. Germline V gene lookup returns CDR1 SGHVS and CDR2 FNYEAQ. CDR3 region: CASSSTEQPYEQYF. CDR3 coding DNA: TGTGCCAGCAGCTCGACAGAACAACCCTACGAGCAGTACTTC.

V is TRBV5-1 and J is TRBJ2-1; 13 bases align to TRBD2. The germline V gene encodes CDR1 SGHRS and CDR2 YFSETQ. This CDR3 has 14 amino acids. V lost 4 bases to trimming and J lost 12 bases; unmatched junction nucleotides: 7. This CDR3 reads CASSLGLAGVRQFF. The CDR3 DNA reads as TGCGCCAGCAGCCTAGGACTAGCGGGAGTGAGGCAGTTCTTC.

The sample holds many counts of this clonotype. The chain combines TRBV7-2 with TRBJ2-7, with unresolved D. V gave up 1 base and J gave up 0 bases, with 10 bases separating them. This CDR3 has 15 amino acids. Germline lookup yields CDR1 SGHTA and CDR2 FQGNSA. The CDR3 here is CASSLDRVFSYEQYF. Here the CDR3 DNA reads TGTGCCAGCAGCTTAGATAGGGTCTTCTCCTACGAGCAGTACTTC.

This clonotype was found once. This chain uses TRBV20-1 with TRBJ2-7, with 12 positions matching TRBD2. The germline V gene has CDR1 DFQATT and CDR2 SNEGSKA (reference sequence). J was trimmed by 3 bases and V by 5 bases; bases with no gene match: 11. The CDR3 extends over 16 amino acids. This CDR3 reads CSAERLAGALRYEQYF. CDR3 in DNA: TGCAGTGCTGAGAGACTAGCGGGGGCCCTTCGCTACGAGCAGTACTTC.

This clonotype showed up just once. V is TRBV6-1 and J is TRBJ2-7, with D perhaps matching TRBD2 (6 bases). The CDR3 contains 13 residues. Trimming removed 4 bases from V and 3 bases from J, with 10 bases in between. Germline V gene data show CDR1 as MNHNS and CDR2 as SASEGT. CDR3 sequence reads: CASSVRGIYEQYF. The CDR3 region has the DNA TGTGCCAGCAGTGTACGGGGGATCTACGAGCAGTACTTC.

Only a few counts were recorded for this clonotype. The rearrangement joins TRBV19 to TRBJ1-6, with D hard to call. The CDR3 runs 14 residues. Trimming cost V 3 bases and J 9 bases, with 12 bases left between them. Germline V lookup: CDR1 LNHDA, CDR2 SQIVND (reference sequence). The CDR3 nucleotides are TGTGCCAGTAGTATGGAGCTTCGGGGTTCACCCCTCCACTTT. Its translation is CASSMELRGSPLHF.

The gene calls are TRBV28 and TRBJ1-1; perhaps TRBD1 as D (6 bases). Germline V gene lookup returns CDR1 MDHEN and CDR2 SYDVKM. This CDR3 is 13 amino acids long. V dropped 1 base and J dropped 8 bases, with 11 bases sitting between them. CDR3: CASSLSGHREAFF. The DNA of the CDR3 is TGTGCCAGCAGTTTATCGGGACACCGGGAAGCTTTCTTT.

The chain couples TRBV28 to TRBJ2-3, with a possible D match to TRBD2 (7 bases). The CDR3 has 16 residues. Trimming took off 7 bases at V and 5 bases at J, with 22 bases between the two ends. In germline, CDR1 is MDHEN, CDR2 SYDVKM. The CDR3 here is CASTLPWGGQGDTQYF. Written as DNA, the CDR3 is TGTGCCAGCACCCTTCCTTGGGGGGGGCAGGGAGATACGCAGTATTTT.

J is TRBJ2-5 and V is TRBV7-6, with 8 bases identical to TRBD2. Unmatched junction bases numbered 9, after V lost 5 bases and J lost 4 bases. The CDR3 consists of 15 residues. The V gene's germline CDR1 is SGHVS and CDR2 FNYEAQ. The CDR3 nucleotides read TGTGCCAGCAGCCCCCGGGGGGGGGGGCTAGAGACCCAGTACTTC. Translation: CASSPRGGGLETQYF.

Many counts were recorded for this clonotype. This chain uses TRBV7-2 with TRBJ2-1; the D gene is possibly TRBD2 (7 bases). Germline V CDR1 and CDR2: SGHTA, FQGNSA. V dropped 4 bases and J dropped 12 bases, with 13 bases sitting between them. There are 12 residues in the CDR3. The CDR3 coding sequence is TGTGCCAGCAGCTGGGGGGGGGCCGCGCAGTTCTTC. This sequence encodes CASSWGGAAQFF.

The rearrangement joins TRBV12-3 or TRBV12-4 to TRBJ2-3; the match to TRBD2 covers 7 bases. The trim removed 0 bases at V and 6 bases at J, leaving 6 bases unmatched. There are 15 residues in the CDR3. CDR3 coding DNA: TGTGCCAGCAGTTTAGCGCTCGGGGGGTCGGATACGCAGTATTTT. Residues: CASSLALGGSDTQYF.